The 26 T cell receptor beta chains given below trace back to one sample, sequenced in a study of T cell responses to AZD1222 COVID-19 vaccine. The protocol was immunoSEQ multiplex PCR, while the TCRdb copy is restricted to in-frame clones and leaves out a portion. The table records about 100,000 clones, 80% to 90% of them present only once. Sequenced here: peripheral blood, sampled on day 0 of AZD1222 vaccination. Source of these receptors: an adult in good health.

V usage is TRBV13 and J usage is TRBJ2-1, with D possibly TRBD2 on 6 matching bases. Germline V gene sequence: CDR1 PRHDT, CDR2 FYEKMQ (reference sequence). The CDR3 is 15 residues long. Trimming stripped 7 bases from V and 0 bases from J, with 13 bases between. The CDR3 coding sequence is TGTGCCAGCACCCCAGGGCGGGGCTCCTACAATGAGCAGTTCTTC. It translates to CASTPGRGSYNEQFF. Using reference TRBV13 and TRBJ2-1 for the parts outside the CDR3, the full variable domain is AAGVIQSPRHLIKEKRETATLKCYPIPRHDTVYWYQQGPGQDPQFLISFYEKMQSDKGSIPDRFSAQQFSDYHSELNMSSLELGDSALYFCASTPGRGSYNEQFFGPGTRLTVL.

This rearrangement joins TRBV3-1 (or the pseudogene TRBV3-2) to TRBJ1-2; D is perhaps TRBD1 (5 bases). Germline values: CDR1 LGHDT, CDR2 YNNKEL (reference sequence). Deletions cut 0 bases from V and 8 bases from J, with 13 bases between. This CDR3 region has 14 residues. In DNA form, the CDR3 reads TGTGCCAGCAGCCAAGACACACAGGTTTACGGCTACACCTTC. Its protein is CASSQDTQVYGYTF.

The CDR3, as DNA: TGTGCCAGTAGTCGGGACAGGGGTCGCAATCAGCCCCAGCATTTT. Amino acids: CASSRDRGRNQPQHF. The chain joins TRBV19 to TRBJ1-5, with 10 bases aligning to TRBD1. Germline assignment: CDR1 LNHDA and CDR2 SQIVND (reference sequence). Trimming cost V 5 bases and J 2 bases; bases outside gene matches: 3. This CDR3 spans 15 amino acids.

This rearrangement joins TRBV19 to TRBJ1-3; TRBD1 is a possible D gene (6 bases). Trimming removed 3 bases at V and 0 bases at J, with 9 bases between. The CDR3 covers 15 residues. The germline CDR1 and CDR2 sequences are LNHDA and SQIVND (reference sequence). The CDR3 region is CASSMQGNSGNTIYF. The CDR3 DNA follows: TGTGCCAGTAGTATGCAGGGGAACTCTGGAAACACCATATATTTT.

In its sample, this clone was seen once. The J gene is TRBJ1-1, the V gene TRBV18, with D maybe TRBD1 (6 bases). The CDR3 extends over 16 amino acids. V was trimmed by 0 bases and J by 8 bases, leaving 19 bases between them. Germline-derived CDR1 and CDR2 are KGHSH and LQKENI. CDR3 protein: CASSPPAGADAGEAFF. DNA for the CDR3: TGTGCCAGCTCACCACCGGCAGGGGCCGATGCCGGGGAAGCTTTCTTT.

The chain joins TRBV5-1 to TRBJ1-2, with TRBD1 as a possible D gene (5 bases). Trimming took off 1 base at V and 4 bases at J, with 14 bases between the two ends. The CDR3 has 15 amino acids. Germline lookup yields CDR1 SGHRS and CDR2 YFSETQ. The CDR3 nucleotides are TGCGCCAGCAGCTTGTTGTCCAGGGAGGGCTATGGCTACACCTTC. Translated, it gives CASSLLSREGYGYTF.

This chain uses TRBV11-2 with TRBJ2-1; a weak D match, TRBD2 (7 bases). Per germline, CDR1 SGHAT and CDR2 FQNNGV. V lost 6 bases to trimming and J lost 5 bases, with 17 bases between them. The CDR3 has 15 residues. Written as DNA, the CDR3 is TGTGCCAGCAGAGATACGGGGGGCCCCAACAATGAGCAGTTCTTC. It is translated as CASRDTGGPNNEQFF.

The chain is built from TRBV19 and TRBJ1-1; D is undetermined. Trimming removed 9 bases from V and 3 bases from J, with 8 bases in between. CDR3 length: 11 amino acids. CDR1 is LNHDA and CDR2 is SQIVND in the germline V gene (reference sequence). The CDR3: CASIDYTEAFF. In DNA form, the CDR3 reads TGTGCCAGCATAGATTACACTGAAGCTTTCTTT.

The rearrangement links TRBV10-2 to TRBJ2-7, with a possible D match to TRBD1 (6 bases). This CDR3 region has 15 residues. CDR1 and CDR2 (germline): WSHSY, SAAADI. The germline V and J ends were trimmed by 0 bases and 2 bases, with 11 bases remaining between them. Written as DNA, the CDR3 is TGCGCCAGCAGTGAGTCGGGGACAAATGCCTACGAGCAGTACTTC. This codes for CASSESGTNAYEQYF.

The genes are TRBV11-2 and TRBJ2-5; 9 positions agree with TRBD2. CDR1 and CDR2 (germline): SGHAT, FQNNGV. The J segment lost 7 bases and the V segment lost 1 base, leaving 13 bases of the junction unmatched. The CDR3 has 17 amino acids. CDR3 in DNA: TGTGCCAGCAGCTTAGCGGGGGGACTAGCCGCCGCCGGGACCCAGTACTTC. It specifies CASSLAGGLAAAGTQYF.

The genes are TRBV3-1 (or the pseudogene TRBV3-2) and TRBJ1-2; 7 bases line up with TRBD1. CDR1 is LGHDT and CDR2 is YNNKEL in the germline V gene (reference sequence). V lost 4 bases to trimming and J lost 2 bases; unmatched junction nucleotides: 4. The CDR3 covers 14 residues. For the CDR3, the DNA is TGTGCCAGCAGCCCGGGACAGCCGAACTATGGCTACACCTTC. It is translated as CASSPGQPNYGYTF.

This chain links TRBV20-1 with TRBJ1-1; the D gene is possibly TRBD1 (5 bases). CDR1 and CDR2 (germline): DFQATT, SNEGSKA (reference sequence). Deletions cut 5 bases from V and 5 bases from J, with 9 bases between. The CDR3 extends over 11 amino acids. In DNA, the CDR3 is TGCAGTGCTGGGGACGCTACTGAAGCTTTCTTT. Translation gives CSAGDATEAFF.

The chain couples TRBV5-4 to TRBJ1-4; D possibly corresponds to TRBD1 (6 bases). In germline, CDR1 is SGHNT, CDR2 YYREEE (reference sequence). The CDR3 has 15 amino acids. With 4 bases removed from V and 0 bases from J, the gap between germline ends came to 10 bases. The chain's CDR3 is CASSIRGPTNEKLFF. As DNA, the CDR3 is TGTGCCAGCAGCATCCGGGGGCCAACTAATGAAAAACTGTTTTTT. Filled out from reference TRBV5-4 and TRBJ1-4, the complete variable domain reads ETGVTQSPTHLIKTRGQQVTLRCSSQSGHNTVSWYQQALGQGPQFIFQYYREEENGRGNFPPRFSGLQFPNYSSELNVNALELDDSALYLCASSIRGPTNEKLFFGSGTQLSVL.

V gene TRBV20-1 combines with J gene TRBJ2-7, with D possibly being TRBD2 (5 bases). Looked up from germline, CDR1 is DFQATT and CDR2 is SNEGSKA (reference sequence). The length of the CDR3 is 11 residues. With 1 base removed from V and 7 bases from J, the gap between germline ends came to 8 bases. CDR3 bases: TGCAGTGCTAGAGGCGGGCGGGAGCAGTACTTC. Encoded protein: CSARGGREQYF.

The J gene is TRBJ2-3, the V gene TRBV5-4; the D gene is possibly TRBD2 (8 bases). The CDR3 contains 15 residues. The germline gives CDR1 SGHNT, CDR2 YYREEE (reference sequence). Trimming removed 4 bases at V and 4 bases at J, with 16 bases between. In nucleotides, the CDR3 is TGTGCCAGCAGCCGGGAGGGGGCCGTCGCAGATACGCAGTATTTT. It encodes CASSREGAVADTQYF.

This chain uses TRBV5-6 with TRBJ1-2; possible D gene TRBD1, 5 bases. V lost 4 bases, J lost 4 bases, and 17 bases lay in between. There are 15 residues in the CDR3. The germline gives CDR1 SGHDT, CDR2 YYEEEE. For the CDR3, the DNA is TGTGCCAGCAGCCGGGGGAGGGGTCAGGGCTATGGCTACACCTTC. Translated: CASSRGRGQGYGYTF.

This rearrangement joins TRBV19 to TRBJ2-3, with 15 bases that match TRBD2. Germline loops: CDR1 LNHDA, CDR2 SQIVND (reference sequence). This CDR3 has 15 residues. V was clipped by 6 bases and J by 4 bases; unmatched bases: 2. CDR3 bases: TGTGCCAGTAGCTGGACTAGCGGGAGGGCAGATACGCAGTATTTT. Translating gives CASSWTSGRADTQYF.

J is TRBJ2-7 and V is TRBV6-2 or TRBV6-3; weak D call: TRBD2 (6 bases). Germline-derived CDR1 and CDR2 are MNHEY and SVGEGT. V lost 0 bases and J 0 bases, leaving 12 bases between the germline ends. The CDR3 length is 16 residues. CDR3 in DNA: TGTGCCAGCAGTTACTCGACGGGGGTTTACTCCTACGAGCAGTACTTC. Protein product: CASSYSTGVYSYEQYF.

The chain links TRBV3-1 (or the pseudogene TRBV3-2) to TRBJ1-5; D gene uncertain. Per germline, CDR1 LGHDT and CDR2 YNNKEL (reference sequence). The CDR3 sequence is 13 residues long. The germline V and J ends were trimmed by 1 base and 5 bases, with 6 bases remaining between them. The CDR3 nucleotides read TGTGCCAGCAGCCAAGGGATGTATCAGCCCCAGCATTTT. Its translation: CASSQGMYQPQHF.

This clone was seen a handful of times. The rearrangement uses TRBV5-1 and TRBJ2-5; 15 bases are shared with TRBD2. Germline lookup yields CDR1 SGHRS and CDR2 YFSETQ. The V segment lost 4 bases and the J segment 5 bases; nucleotides outside the gene matches: 6. The CDR3 runs to 16 residues. CDR3 loop: CASSPGGTSGGETQYF. The DNA for the CDR3 is TGCGCCAGCAGCCCCGGAGGGACTAGCGGGGGGGAGACCCAGTACTTC.

The gene calls are TRBV27 and TRBJ1-2; 7 bases map to TRBD1. CDR1 is MNHEY and CDR2 is SMNVEV in the germline V gene (reference sequence). The V gene end was trimmed by 4 bases and the J gene end by 4 bases; junction bases not matched to a gene: 9. The CDR3 sequence is 15 residues long. The CDR3, as DNA: TGTGCCAGCAGTTCAGGGACAGCTCAAGGCTATGGCTACACCTTC. This sequence encodes CASSSGTAQGYGYTF.

The rearrangement links TRBV27 to TRBJ2-2, with 7 bases matching TRBD1. Germline V gene data show CDR1 as MNHEY and CDR2 as SMNVEV (reference sequence). V shed 6 bases, J shed 1 base, and the junction held 8 bases outside the gene matches. The CDR3 is 16 residues long. The CDR3 region has the DNA TGTGCCAGCAGAATCACCGGGACAGAGAACACCGGGGAGCTGTTTTTT. It codes for CASRITGTENTGELFF.

The rearrangement uses TRBV30 and TRBJ1-5, with D perhaps matching TRBD1 (5 bases). Germline V gene sequence: CDR1 GTSNPN, CDR2 SVGIG (reference sequence). This CDR3 comprises 15 residues. The V and J ends lost 0 bases and 7 bases respectively, with 16 bases between them. The CDR3 nucleotides read TGTGCCTGGAGTGTCGGAGGAGGGGTCGGGCAGCCCCAGCATTTT. This gives the protein CAWSVGGGVGQPQHF.

The chain carries TRBV5-6 and TRBJ2-3; 11 bases map to TRBD2. This CDR3 spans 16 amino acids. Germline V gene data show CDR1 as SGHDT and CDR2 as YYEEEE. V lost 3 bases and J lost 6; bases outside the gene matches: 9. The CDR3 here is CASSWGLAAIRDTQYF. The DNA of the CDR3 is TGTGCCAGCAGCTGGGGACTAGCGGCAATTCGGGATACGCAGTATTTT. The entire variable domain, with the rest obtained from reference TRBV5-6 and TRBJ2-3, is as follows: DAGVTQSPTHLIKTRGQQVTLRCSPKSGHDTVSWYQQALGQGPQFIFQYYEEEERQRGNFPDRFSGHQFPNYSSELNVNALLLGDSALYLCASSWGLAAIRDTQYFGPGTRLTVL.

This rearrangement joins TRBV4-1 to TRBJ1-4; TRBD1 aligns across 7 bases. The CDR3 contains 16 residues. The ends lost 4 bases at V and 5 bases at J; junction bases unmatched: 10. CDR1 and CDR2 from the germline V gene are MGHRA and YSYEKL. CDR3 region: CASSRRIEGANEKLFF. As DNA, the CDR3 is TGCGCCAGCAGCCGGAGGATAGAGGGGGCGAATGAAAAACTGTTTTTT.

The chain combines TRBV15 with TRBJ2-5, with D uncertain. The V gene's germline CDR1 is LNHNV and CDR2 YYDKDF (reference sequence). The CDR3 has 14 amino acids. V lost 0 bases, J lost 5 bases, and 10 bases lay in between. The CDR3 DNA is TGTGCCACCAGCAGAGACAGGAATGGGGAGACCCAGTACTTC. As protein: CATSRDRNGETQYF.